This T cell receptor (beta chain) was identified during a study of cytomegalovirus exposure and HLA in healthy donors. Findings of the study overall: Presence/absence analyses assumed roughly uniform sequencing depth across donors. The CMV antigen specificity of a few CMV-associated chains was confirmed through in vitro analysis. It is likely that the observed cluster of highly shared sequence variants was a sequencing artifact.

Note on this clone: Antigen unknown.

Healthy donors of bone marrow made up the group. The CDR3 covers 14 residues. CDR1 is GTSNPN, CDR2 SVGIG, per germline (reference sequence). V lost 5 bases and J 5 bases, leaving 19 bases between the germline ends. PCR employed 60 Vbeta and 13 Jbeta primers. Generated by immunoSEQ multiplex PCR, the TCRdb table keeps only in-frame clones and is missing some. Recorded for this sample: roughly 39,000 clones. The sample was PBMCs. J is TRBJ2-7 and V is TRBV30; D is perhaps TRBD2 (7 bases). This receptor was taken from a woman aged 25 to 39 in good health and CMV-seropositive. CDR3 amino acids: CAWQRGGLMNEQYF. Written as DNA, the CDR3 is TGTGCCTGGCAGAGGGGGGGGCTCATGAACGAGCAGTACTTC.